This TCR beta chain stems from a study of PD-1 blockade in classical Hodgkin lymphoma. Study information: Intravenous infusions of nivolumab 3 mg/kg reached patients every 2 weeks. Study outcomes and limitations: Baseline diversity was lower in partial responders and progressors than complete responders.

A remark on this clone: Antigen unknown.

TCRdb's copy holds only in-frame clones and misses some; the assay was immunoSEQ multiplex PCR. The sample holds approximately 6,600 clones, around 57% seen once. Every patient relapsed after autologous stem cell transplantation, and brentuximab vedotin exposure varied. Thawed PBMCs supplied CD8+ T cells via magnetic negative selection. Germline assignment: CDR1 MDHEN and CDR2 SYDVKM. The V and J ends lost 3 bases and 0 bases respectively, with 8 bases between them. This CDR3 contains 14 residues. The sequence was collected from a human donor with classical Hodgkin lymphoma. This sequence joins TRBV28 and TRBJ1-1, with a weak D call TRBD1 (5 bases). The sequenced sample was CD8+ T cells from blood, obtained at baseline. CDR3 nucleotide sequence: TGTGCCAGCAGTTTCGACAGATTGAACACTGAAGCTTTCTTT. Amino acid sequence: CASSFDRLNTEAFF.